This TCR beta chain was found in a study of blood T cell repertoires in COVID-19. Study in general: Donors in the United States, Italy and Spain gave samples during acute or convalescent COVID-19. In each case, the material was cDNA or gDNA derived from T cells, B-cell-depleted T cells, or PBMCs.

Original data processing: Amplification of reference gene primers provided the estimated nucleated cell counts. Generated by immunoSEQ multiplex PCR, the TCRdb table keeps only in-frame clones and is missing some. From that table come the V and J calls and clone size; the DNA was used to work out D and trimming. The sample includes about 250,000 clones, almost 90% of them seen just once. The germline V gene has CDR1 SGHTA and CDR2 FQGNSA. V lost 4 bases, J lost 7 bases, and 22 bases lay in between. The CDR3 totals 16 residues. This rearrangement joins TRBV7-2 to TRBJ1-2; possible D gene TRBD1, 6 bases. Sequencing was done on a sample of peripheral blood. The sequence derives from a man older than 75 with acute or convalescent COVID-19. CDR3 sequence reads: CASSSRRTEFGSGYTF. The CDR3 DNA sequence: TGTGCCAGCAGCTCCAGAAGGACAGAGTTTGGAAGTGGCTACACCTTC.